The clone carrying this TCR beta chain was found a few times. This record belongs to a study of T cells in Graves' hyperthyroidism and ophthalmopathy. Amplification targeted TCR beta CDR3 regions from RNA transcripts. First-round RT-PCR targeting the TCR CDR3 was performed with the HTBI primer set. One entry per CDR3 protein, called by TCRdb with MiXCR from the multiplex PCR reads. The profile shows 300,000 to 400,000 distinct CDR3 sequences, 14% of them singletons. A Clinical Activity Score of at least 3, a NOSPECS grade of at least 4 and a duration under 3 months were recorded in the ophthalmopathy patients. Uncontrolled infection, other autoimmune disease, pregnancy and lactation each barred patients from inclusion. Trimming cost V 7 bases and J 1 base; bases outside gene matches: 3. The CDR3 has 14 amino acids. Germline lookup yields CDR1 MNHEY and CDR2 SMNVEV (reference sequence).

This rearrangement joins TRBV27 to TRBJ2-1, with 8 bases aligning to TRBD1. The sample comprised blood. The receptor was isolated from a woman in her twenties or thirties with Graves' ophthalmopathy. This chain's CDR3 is CASNRDRSYNEQFF. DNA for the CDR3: TGTGCCAGCAACCGGGACAGGTCCTACAATGAGCAGTTCTTC.